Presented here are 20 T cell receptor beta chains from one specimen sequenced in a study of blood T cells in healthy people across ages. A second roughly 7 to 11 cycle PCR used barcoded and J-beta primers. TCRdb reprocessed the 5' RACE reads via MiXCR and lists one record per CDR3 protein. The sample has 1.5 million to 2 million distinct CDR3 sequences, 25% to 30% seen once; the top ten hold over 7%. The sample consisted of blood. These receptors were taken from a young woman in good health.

The DNA for the CDR3 is TGTGCCAGCAGTTTCTGGGGAGGAGGAGGGAACACTGAAGCTTTCTTT. Translating it yields CASSFWGGGGNTEAFF. J is TRBJ1-1 and V is TRBV12-3 or TRBV12-4; D not certain. V lost 3 bases and J 1 base, leaving 15 bases between the germline ends. This CDR3 has 16 residues.

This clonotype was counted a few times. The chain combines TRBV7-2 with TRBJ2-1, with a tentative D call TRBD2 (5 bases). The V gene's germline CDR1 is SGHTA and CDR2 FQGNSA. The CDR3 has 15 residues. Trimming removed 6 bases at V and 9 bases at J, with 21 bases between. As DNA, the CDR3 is TGTGCCAGCAGGTATAGCGACTATCCCAGCGGTGAGCAGTTCTTC. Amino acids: CASRYSDYPSGEQFF. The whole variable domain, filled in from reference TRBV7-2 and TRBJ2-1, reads GAGVSQSPSNKVTEKGKDVELRCDPISGHTALYWYRQSLGQGLEFLIYFQGNSAPDKSGLPSDRFSAERTGGSVSTLTIQRTQQEDSAVYLCASRYSDYPSGEQFFGPGTRLTVL.

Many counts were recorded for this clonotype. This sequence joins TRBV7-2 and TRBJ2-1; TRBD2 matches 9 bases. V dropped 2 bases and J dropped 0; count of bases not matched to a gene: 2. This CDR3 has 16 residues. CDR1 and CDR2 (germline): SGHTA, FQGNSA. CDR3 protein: CASSLQGLASYNEQFF. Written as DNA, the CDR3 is TGTGCCAGCAGCTTACAGGGACTAGCCTCCTACAATGAGCAGTTCTTC.

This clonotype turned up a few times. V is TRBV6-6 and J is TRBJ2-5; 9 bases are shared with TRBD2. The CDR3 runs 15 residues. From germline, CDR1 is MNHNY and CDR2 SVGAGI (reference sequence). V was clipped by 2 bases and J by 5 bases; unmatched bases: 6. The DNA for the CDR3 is TGTGCCAGCAGTTACCAGCGGGGGGCGGGGGAGACCCAGTACTTC. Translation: CASSYQRGAGETQYF.

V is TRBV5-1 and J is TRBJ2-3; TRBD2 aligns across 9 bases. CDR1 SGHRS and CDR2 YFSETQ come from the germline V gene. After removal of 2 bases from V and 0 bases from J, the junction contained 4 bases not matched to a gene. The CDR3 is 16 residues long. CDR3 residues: CASSFVAGASTDTQYF. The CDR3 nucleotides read TGCGCCAGCAGCTTTGTAGCGGGAGCTAGCACAGATACGCAGTATTTT.

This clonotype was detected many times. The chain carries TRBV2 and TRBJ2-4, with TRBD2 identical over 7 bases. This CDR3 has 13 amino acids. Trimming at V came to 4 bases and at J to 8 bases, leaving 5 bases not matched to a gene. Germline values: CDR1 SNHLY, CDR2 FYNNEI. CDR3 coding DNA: TGTGCCAGCAGTGTCGGGGGGAGAGACATTCAGTACTTC. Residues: CASSVGGRDIQYF. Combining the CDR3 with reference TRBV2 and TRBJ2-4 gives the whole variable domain EPEVTQTPSHQVTQMGQEVILRCVPISNHLYFYWYRQILGQKVEFLVSFYNNEISEKSEIFDDQFSVERPDGSNFTLKIRSTKLEDSAMYFCASSVGGRDIQYFGAGTRLSVL.

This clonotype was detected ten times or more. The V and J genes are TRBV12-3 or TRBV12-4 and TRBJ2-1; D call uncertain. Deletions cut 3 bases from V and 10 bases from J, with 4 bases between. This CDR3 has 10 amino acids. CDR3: CASSFTEQFF. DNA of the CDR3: TGTGCCAGCAGTTTCACCGAGCAGTTCTTC.

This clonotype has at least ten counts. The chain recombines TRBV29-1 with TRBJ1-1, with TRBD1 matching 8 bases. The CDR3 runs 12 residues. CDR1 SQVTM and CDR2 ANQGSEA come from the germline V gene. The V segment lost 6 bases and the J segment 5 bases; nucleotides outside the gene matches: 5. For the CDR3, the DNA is TGCAGCGTGACAGGGGATATGACTGAAGCTTTCTTT. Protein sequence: CSVTGDMTEAFF.

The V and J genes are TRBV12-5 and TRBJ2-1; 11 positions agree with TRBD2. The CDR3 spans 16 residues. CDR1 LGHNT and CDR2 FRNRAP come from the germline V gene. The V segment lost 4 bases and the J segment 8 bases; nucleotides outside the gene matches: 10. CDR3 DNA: TGTGCTAGTGGTTCCCCTACTAGCGGGAGAACCGATGAGCAGTTCTTC. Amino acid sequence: CASGSPTSGRTDEQFF.

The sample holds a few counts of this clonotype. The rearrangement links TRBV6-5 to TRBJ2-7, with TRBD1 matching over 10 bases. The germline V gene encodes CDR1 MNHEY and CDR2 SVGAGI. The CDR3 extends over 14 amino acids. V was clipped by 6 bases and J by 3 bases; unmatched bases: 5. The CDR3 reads CASRPGQGNYEQYF. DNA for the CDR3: TGTGCCAGCAGGCCGGGACAGGGGAACTACGAGCAGTACTTC.

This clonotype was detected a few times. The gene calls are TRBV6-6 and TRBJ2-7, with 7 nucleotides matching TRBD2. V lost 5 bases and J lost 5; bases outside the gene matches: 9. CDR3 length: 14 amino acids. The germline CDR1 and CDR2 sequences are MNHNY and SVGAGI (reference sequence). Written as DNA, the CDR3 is TGTGCCAGCAGTCCCTTCTCGGGGGGAGACGAGCAGTACTTC. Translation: CASSPFSGGDEQYF.

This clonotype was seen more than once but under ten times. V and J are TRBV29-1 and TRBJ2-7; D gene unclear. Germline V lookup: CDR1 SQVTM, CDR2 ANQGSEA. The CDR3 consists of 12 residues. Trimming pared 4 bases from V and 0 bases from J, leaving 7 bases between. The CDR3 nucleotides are TGCAGCGTTGGGCGGTCCTCCTACGAGCAGTACTTC. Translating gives CSVGRSSYEQYF.

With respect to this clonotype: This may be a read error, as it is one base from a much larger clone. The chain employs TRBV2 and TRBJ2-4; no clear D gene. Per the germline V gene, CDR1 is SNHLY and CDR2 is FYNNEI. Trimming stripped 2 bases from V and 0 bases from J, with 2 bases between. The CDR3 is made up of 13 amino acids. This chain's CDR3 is CASSEQAKNIQYF. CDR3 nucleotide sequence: TGTGCCAGCAGTGAACAAGCCAAAAACATTCAGTACTTC.

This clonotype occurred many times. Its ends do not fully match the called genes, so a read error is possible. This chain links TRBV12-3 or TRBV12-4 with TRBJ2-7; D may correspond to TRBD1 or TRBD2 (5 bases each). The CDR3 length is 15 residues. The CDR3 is CASSSRESSSCEQYF. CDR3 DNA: TGTGCCAGCAGTTCCAGGGAATCTAGCTCCTGCGAGCAGTACTTC.

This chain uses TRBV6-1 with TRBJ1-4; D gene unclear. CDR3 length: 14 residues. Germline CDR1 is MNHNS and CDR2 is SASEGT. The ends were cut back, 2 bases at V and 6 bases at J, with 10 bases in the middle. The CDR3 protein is CASSEKSFYEKLFF. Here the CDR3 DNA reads TGTGCCAGCAGTGAAAAGAGTTTTTATGAAAAACTGTTTTTT.

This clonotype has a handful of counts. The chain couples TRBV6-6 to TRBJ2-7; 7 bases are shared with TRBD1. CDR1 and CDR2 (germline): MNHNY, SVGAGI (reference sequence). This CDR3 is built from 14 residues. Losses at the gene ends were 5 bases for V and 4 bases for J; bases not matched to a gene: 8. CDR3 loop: CASSKRQGRYEQYF. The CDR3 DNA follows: TGTGCCAGCAGTAAGAGACAGGGAAGGTACGAGCAGTACTTC.

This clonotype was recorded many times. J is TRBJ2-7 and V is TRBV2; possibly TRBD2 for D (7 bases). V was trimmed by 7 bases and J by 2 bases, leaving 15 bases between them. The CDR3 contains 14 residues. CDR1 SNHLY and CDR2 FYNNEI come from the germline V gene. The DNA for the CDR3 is TGTGCCAGCATTCTAGCGGACAGTCCCTACGAGCAGTACTTC. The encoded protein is CASILADSPYEQYF.

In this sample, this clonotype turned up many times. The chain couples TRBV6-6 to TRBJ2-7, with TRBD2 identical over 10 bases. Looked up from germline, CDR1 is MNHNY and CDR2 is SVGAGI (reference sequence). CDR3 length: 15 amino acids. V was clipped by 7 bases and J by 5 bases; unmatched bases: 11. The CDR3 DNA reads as TGTGCCAGCAACCCCCAAGCTAGCGGGAGTAACGAGCAGTACTTC. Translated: CASNPQASGSNEQYF.

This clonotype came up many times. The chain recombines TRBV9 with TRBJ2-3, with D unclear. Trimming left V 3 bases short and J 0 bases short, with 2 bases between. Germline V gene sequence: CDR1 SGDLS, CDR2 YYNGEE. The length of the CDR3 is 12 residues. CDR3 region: CASSASTDTQYF. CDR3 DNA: TGTGCCAGCAGCGCTAGCACAGATACGCAGTATTTT.

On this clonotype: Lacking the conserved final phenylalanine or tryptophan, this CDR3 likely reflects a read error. CDR3 in amino acids: CASSQGASYEQYL. The CDR3 DNA reads TGTGCCAGCAGCCAAGGAGCCTCCTACGAGCAGTACCTC. This rearrangement joins TRBV3-1 to TRBJ2-7; D gene ambiguous. This CDR3 has 13 residues. The V end lost 1 base, the J end lost 0 bases, and 4 bases lay between the germline ends. Germline-derived CDR1 and CDR2 are LGHDT and YNNKEL (reference sequence).